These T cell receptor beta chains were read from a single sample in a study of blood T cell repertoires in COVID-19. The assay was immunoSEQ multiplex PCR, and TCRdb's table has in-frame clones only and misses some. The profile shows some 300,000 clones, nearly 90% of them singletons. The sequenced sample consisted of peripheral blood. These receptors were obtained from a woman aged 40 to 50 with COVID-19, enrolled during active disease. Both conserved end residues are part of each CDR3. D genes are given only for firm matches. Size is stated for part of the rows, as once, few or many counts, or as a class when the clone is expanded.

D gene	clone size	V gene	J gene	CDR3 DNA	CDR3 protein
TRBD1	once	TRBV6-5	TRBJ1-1	TGTGCCAGCAGCCGGACAGGGGGCAGAACTGAAGCTTTCTTT	CASSRTGGRTEAFF
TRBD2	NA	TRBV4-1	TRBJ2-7	TGCGCCAGCAGCCAAGGACTAGCGGGAGCCTACGAGCAGTACTTC	CASSQGLAGAYEQYF
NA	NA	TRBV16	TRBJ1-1	TGTGCCAGCAGCCAATTAGGCAGGCGAATGAACACTGAAGCTTTCTTT	CASSQLGRRMNTEAFF
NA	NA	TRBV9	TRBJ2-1	TGTGCCAGCAGCCCCAGAGGAGCCTACTCCAAGAATGAGCAGTTCTTC	CASSPRGAYSKNEQFF
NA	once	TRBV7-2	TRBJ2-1	TGTGCCAGCAGCTTAGGTTCCAGGGCGAGATCCTACAATGAGCAGTTCTTC	CASSLGSRARSYNEQFF
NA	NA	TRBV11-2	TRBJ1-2	TGTGCCAGCTCCCGGCCAGGGTCTGGCTACACCTTC	CASSRPGSGYTF
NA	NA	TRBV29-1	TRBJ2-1	TGCAGCGTATCAACCACCCTATCCTACAATGAGCAGTTCTTC	CSVSTTLSYNEQFF
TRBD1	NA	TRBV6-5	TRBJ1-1	TGTGCCAGCAGACCCAGACAGGGGCCTAACACTGAAGCTTTCTTT	CASRPRQGPNTEAFF
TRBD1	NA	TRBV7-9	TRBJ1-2	TGTGCCAGCAGTCTCGGGACAGGGGGTGGCTACACCTTC	CASSLGTGGGYTF
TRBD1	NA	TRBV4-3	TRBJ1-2	TGCGCCAGCAGCCCCGGGACAGGGTATGGTGGCTACACCTTC	CASSPGTGYGGYTF
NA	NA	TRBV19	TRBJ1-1	TGTGCCAGTAGTATGTCCGGGGGATATAACACTGAAGCTTTCTTT	CASSMSGGYNTEAFF
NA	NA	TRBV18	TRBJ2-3	TGTGCCAGCTCACCCTCCGGGGATACGCAGTATTTT	CASSPSGDTQYF
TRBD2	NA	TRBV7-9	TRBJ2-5	TGTGCCAGCAGCTTAGGGCTAGCGGCAGAGACCCAGTACTTC	CASSLGLAAETQYF
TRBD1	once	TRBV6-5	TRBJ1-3	TGTGCCAGCAGTTACTCGGACAGGGGTGGTGGAAACACCATATATTTT	CASSYSDRGGGNTIYF
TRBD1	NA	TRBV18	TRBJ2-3	TGTGCCAGCTCACCAACAGGGGCAGGAGATACGCAGTATTTT	CASSPTGAGDTQYF
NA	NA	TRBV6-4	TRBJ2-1	TGTGCCAGCAGTGTAGAACAGGGCGGGAATGAGCAGTTCTTC	CASSVEQGGNEQFF
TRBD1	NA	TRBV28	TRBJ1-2	TGTGCCAGCAGTTCCCCGCTTACAGGGGATCTAAACTATGGCTACACCTTC	CASSSPLTGDLNYGYTF
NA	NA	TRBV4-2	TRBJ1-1	TGTGCCAGCAGCCGCGGGGGGCCAGAAGAAGCTTTCTTT	CASSRGGPEEAFF
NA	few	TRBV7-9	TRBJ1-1	TGTGCCAGCAGCAGGGGAAGCGGCGACACTGAAGCTTTCTTT	CASSRGSGDTEAFF
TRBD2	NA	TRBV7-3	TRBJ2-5	TGTGCCAGCAGCTTACGTGCTAGCGGACGTGAGACCCAGTACTTC	CASSLRASGRETQYF
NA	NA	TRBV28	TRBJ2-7	TGTGCCAGCAGGGAGCTTTCAAGCCACGAGCAGTACTTC	CASRELSSHEQYF
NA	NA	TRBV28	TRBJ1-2	TGTGCCAGCAGTTTAATCCAGGGAAGGGGCTACACCTTC	CASSLIQGRGYTF
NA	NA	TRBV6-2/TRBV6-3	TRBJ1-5	TGTGCCAGCAGTTACGCCTATAGCAATCAGCCCCAGCATTTT	CASSYAYSNQPQHF
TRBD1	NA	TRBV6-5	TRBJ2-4	TGTGCCAGCAGCCTAGACAGGGCAGCCAAAAACATTCAGTACTTC	CASSLDRAAKNIQYF
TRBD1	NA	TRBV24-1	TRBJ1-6	TGTGCCACCTTAGTTTGCGGACAGGGGGCTTTGCCCCTCCACTTT	CATLVCGQGALPLHF
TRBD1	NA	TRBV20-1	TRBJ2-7	TGCAGTGCTGGTGAATCCGGGACAGGGGGCTCGGGCTACGAGCAGTACTTC	CSAGESGTGGSGYEQYF
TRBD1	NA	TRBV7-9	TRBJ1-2	TGTGCCAGCAGCTTAAGCGGGACAGGGGTTCATGGCTACACCTTC	CASSLSGTGVHGYTF
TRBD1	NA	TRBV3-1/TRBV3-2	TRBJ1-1	TGTGCCAGCACCGGGACAGGGATGATAAACACTGAAGCTTTCTTT	CASTGTGMINTEAFF
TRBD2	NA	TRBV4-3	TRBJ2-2	TGCGCCAGCAGCCAAACCCCTCCGGGGGGACTCGGGGAGCTGTTTTTT	CASSQTPPGGLGELFF
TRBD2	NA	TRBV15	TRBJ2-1	TGTGCCACCAGCATCGGGACTAGCAGTTCCAATGAGCAGTTCTTC	CATSIGTSSSNEQFF
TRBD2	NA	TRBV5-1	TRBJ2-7	TGCGCCAGCAGCTTGGGACTAGCAGGCGAGCAGTACTTC	CASSLGLAGEQYF
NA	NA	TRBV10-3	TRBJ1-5	TGTGCCATCACTCCGGGATGGAATCAGCCCCAGCATTTT	CAITPGWNQPQHF
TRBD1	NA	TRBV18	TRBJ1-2	TGTGCCAGCTCACCCGCGACAGGGGAGCTCGTCGGCTACACCTTC	CASSPATGELVGYTF
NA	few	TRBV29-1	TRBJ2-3	TGCAGCGTTGAGGGACACACTAGCACAGATACGCAGTATTTT	CSVEGHTSTDTQYF
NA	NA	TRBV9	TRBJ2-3	TGTGCCAGCAGCGTCGACAGTCGCACAGATACGCAGTATTTT	CASSVDSRTDTQYF